The sequence of this T cell receptor (beta chain) was determined in a study of blood T cell repertoires in COVID-19. Whole-study context: PBMCs, B-cell-depleted T cells, or T cells provided the cDNA or gDNA that made up the material.

Using immunoSEQ multiplex PCR, the repertoire was profiled, and TCRdb retains in-frame clones only, with some absent. The sample lists about 200,000 clones, about 85% occurring once. Germline V lookup: CDR1 SEHNR, CDR2 FQNEAQ (reference sequence). This CDR3 contains 15 residues. After removal of 1 base from V and 7 bases from J, the junction contained 3 bases not matched to a gene. This clonotype originated in a man between 60 and 75 years old with active or convalescent COVID-19. The chain has TRBV7-9 and TRBJ1-6; TRBD1 matches at 8 bases. The sample consisted of peripheral blood. This CDR3 is CASSLERTGNSPLHF. As DNA, the CDR3 is TGTGCCAGCAGCTTAGAGAGGACAGGGAATTCACCCCTCCACTTT.